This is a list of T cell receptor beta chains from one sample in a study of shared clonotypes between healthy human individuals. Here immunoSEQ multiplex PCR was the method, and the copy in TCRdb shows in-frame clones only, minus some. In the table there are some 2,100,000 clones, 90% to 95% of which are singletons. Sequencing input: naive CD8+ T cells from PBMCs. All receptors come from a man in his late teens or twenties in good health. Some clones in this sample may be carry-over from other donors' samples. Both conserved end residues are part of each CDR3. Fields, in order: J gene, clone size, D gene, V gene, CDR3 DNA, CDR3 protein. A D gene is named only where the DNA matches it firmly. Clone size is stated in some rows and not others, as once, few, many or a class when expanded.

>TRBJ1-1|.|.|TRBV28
TGTGCCAGTACCCCGACAGCCATGAACACTGAAGCTTTCTTT
CASTPTAMNTEAFF
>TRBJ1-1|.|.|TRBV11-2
TGTGCCAGCAGCCCCGGGCCAGCCACTGAAGCTTTCTTT
CASSPGPATEAFF
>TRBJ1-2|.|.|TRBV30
TGTGCCATTAATTATGCGGGTGACTATGGCTACACCTTC
CAINYAGDYGYTF
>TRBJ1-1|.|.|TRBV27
TGTGCCAGCAGTGACCGGACAGCCTTGAACACTGAAGCTTTCTTT
CASSDRTALNTEAFF
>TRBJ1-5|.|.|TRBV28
TGTGCCAGCACCCCCGTAATGCTCAATCAGCCCCAGCATTTT
CASTPVMLNQPQHF
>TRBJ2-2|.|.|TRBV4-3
TGCGCCAGCAGCCTCCTGGGGGGCAGGGGAGGTGGCGGGGAGCTGTTTTTT
CASSLLGGRGGGGELFF
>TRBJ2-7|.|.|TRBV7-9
TGTGCCAGCAGCTACTGGGGCGAGCAGTACTTC
CASSYWGEQYF
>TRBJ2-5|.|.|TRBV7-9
TGTGCCAGCAGCTTAGACGGGGAAAACTGGAGCCGGGGCGGGGAGACCCAGTACTTC
CASSLDGENWSRGGETQYF
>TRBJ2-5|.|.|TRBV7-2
TGTGCCAGCAGCCTCCCTAGAACCGGGACCCCCTCGGAGACCCAGTACTTC
CASSLPRTGTPSETQYF
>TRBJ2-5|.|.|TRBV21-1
TGTGCCAGCAGATTAGCGGGAGGGCCTGAGACCCAGTACTTC
CASRLAGGPETQYF
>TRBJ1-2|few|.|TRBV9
TGTGCCAGCAGCCCAGGAGCTAACTATGGCTACACCTTC
CASSPGANYGYTF
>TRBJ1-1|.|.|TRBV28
TGTGCCAGCAGTTTTCCAGGCTCCCCGAACACTGAAGCTTTCTTT
CASSFPGSPNTEAFF
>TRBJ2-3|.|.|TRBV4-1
TGCGCCAGCAGCCTTCGGGACGGAGAAACGACAGATACGCAGTATTTT
CASSLRDGETTDTQYF
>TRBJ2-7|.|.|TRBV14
TGTGCCAGCAGCCAAGACAGGTTCCCCACCTACGAGCAGTACTTC
CASSQDRFPTYEQYF
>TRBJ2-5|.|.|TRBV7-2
TGTGCCAACCCGAGTGGGGTTGAAGAGACCCAGTACTTC
CANPSGVEETQYF
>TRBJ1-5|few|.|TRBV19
TGTGCCAGTAGTTCCGGGCCTAGCAATCAGCCCCAGCATTTT
CASSSGPSNQPQHF
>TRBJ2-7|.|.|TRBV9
TGTGCCAGCAGCGTAGGAGGGGTTTGGTACGAGCAGTACTTC
CASSVGGVWYEQYF
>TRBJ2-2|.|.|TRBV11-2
TGTGCCAGCAGCTTAGAGACAGGCCGCGTAGGAAGGGAGCTGTTTTTT
CASSLETGRVGRELFF
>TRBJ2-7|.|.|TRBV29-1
TGCAGCGTTTGGGCTAACACCTACGAGCAGTACTTC
CSVWANTYEQYF
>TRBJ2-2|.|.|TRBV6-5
TGTGCCAGCAGTTACTCAGATTACACCGGGGAGCTGTTTTTT
CASSYSDYTGELFF
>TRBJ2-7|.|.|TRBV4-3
TGCGCCAGCAGCCAAGATTTTGCGGCCTCCTACGAGCAGTACTTC
CASSQDFAASYEQYF
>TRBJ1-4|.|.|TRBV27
TGTGCCAGCAGTTTAAGGAGGGTTGGAACTAATGAAAAACTGTTTTTT
CASSLRRVGTNEKLFF
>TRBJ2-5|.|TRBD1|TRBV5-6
TGTGCCAGCAGCACCGGGACAGAAGAGACCCAGTACTTC
CASSTGTEETQYF
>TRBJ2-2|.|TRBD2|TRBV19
TGTGCCAGTAGTATAGGTTACGGGACGAGCGGGAGCGGAACCGGGGAGCTGTTTTTT
CASSIGYGTSGSGTGELFF
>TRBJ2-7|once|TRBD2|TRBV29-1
TGCAGCGTAACGAGACTAGCGGGAGCCCACGAGCAGTACTTC
CSVTRLAGAHEQYF
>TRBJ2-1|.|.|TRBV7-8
TGTGCCAGCAGCTTAGGGGGCAACTACAATGAGCAGTTCTTC
CASSLGGNYNEQFF
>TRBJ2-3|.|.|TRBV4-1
TGCGCCAGCAGCCAAGATCCAGGGGTAGATACGCAGTATTTT
CASSQDPGVDTQYF
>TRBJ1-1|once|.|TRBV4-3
TGCGCCAGCGGGTCCTACAGGGATTTGAACACTGAAGCTTTCTTT
CASGSYRDLNTEAFF
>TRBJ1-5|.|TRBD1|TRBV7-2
TGTGCCAGCAGCCCAAGGACAGGGGTAATCAATCAGCCCCAGCATTTT
CASSPRTGVINQPQHF
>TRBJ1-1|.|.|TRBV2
TGTGCCAGCAGTGAAGATGGACAGATGAACACTGAAGCTTTCTTT
CASSEDGQMNTEAFF
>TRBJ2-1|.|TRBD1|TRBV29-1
TGCAGCTCCTGGGACAGGGAGGTGTACAATGAGCAGTTCTTC
CSSWDREVYNEQFF
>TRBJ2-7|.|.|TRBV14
TGTGCCAGCACCTCTATCGAGGGGGACGAGCAGTACTTC
CASTSIEGDEQYF
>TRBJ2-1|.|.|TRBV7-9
TGTGCCAGCAGCCCCGACCATAGCGGAAGCTCCTACAATGAGCAGTTCTTC
CASSPDHSGSSYNEQFF
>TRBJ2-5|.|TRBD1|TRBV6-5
TGTGCCAGCAGTTCCCTCGGGACAGGGTTTCTAGAGACCCAGTACTTC
CASSSLGTGFLETQYF
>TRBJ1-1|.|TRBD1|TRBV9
TGTGCCAGCAGCCCAGGGGGCAGGGACACTGAAGCTTTCTTT
CASSPGGRDTEAFF
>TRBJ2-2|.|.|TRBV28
TGTGCCAGCAGCCCCGCCGGGGAGCTGTTTTTT
CASSPAGELFF
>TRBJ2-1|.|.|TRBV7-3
TGTGCCAGCAGCTTAACGGCTTCTGGTGAGCAGTTCTTC
CASSLTASGEQFF
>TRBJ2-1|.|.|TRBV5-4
TGTGCCAGCAGCTTGCGGGCCTGGGATGAGCAGTTCTTC
CASSLRAWDEQFF
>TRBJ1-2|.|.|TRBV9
TGTGCCAGCAGCGTAAATACAGGGTTGAACTATGGCTACACCTTC
CASSVNTGLNYGYTF
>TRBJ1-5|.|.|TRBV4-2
TGTGCCAGCAGCCAACTTTACGGGATCGGGGGACCTCAGCCCCAGCATTTT
CASSQLYGIGGPQPQHF
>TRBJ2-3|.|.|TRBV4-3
TGCGCCAGCAGCCAAGCCCCGAAAGGGGACACAGATACGCAGTATTTT
CASSQAPKGDTDTQYF
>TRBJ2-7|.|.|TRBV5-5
TGTGCCAGCAGCGCGGGGTCCTACGAGCAGTACTTC
CASSAGSYEQYF
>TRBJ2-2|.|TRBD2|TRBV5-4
TGTGCCAGCAGGCCGGGACTAGCGGGAGCCGGGGAGCTGTTTTTT
CASRPGLAGAGELFF
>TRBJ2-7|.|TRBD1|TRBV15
TGTGCCACCAGCTTTACCGGGACAGGGTCCTACGAGCAGTACTTC
CATSFTGTGSYEQYF
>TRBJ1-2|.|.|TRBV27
TGTGCCAGCAGGCCCCTCGGTCTTAACTATGGCTACACCTTC
CASRPLGLNYGYTF
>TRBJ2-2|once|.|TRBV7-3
TGTGCCAGCAGCCCCGCCCCCTTGAGGGTAGATAGGAACACCGGGGAGCTGTTTTTT
CASSPAPLRVDRNTGELFF
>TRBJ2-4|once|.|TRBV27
TGTGCCAGCAGTTTAGGATTTGGGGGCGCCCTTAAAAACATTCAGTACTTC
CASSLGFGGALKNIQYF
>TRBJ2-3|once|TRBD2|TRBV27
TGTGCCAGCAGTTTATTATTGGCGGGAGGGCCCACAGATACGCAGTATTTT
CASSLLLAGGPTDTQYF
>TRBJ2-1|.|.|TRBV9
TGTGCCAGCAGCTTTAGTGGAGATACCTACAATGAGCAGTTCTTC
CASSFSGDTYNEQFF
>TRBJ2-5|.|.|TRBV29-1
.
CSVLFGQGINF
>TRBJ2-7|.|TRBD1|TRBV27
TGTGCCAGCAGGGGGGGACAGGGTGTTGAGCAGTACTTC
CASRGGQGVEQYF
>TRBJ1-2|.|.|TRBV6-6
TGTGCCAGCAGTTACCTGACGGATAACTATGGCTACACCTTC
CASSYLTDNYGYTF
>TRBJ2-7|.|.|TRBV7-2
TGTGCCAGCAGTTACTACGACTCCTACGAGCAGTACTTC
CASSYYDSYEQYF